The source of this T cell receptor (beta chain) is a study of shared clonotypes between healthy human individuals. The germline CDR1 and CDR2 sequences are GTSNPN and SVGIG (reference sequence). Trimming pared 1 base from V and 0 bases from J, leaving 13 bases between. The CDR3 covers 15 residues. Measured with immunoSEQ multiplex PCR; TCRdb has only the in-frame clones, and not every one. The sample comprises approximately 2.5 million clones, approximately 92% of which are singletons, and 0.14% rests with the top ten. Material for sequencing was naive CD4+ T cells sorted from blood. Regarding subset: CD45RA+ positively selected. This sequence joins TRBV30 and TRBJ2-7; D unclear. The clonotype was recovered from a man between 18 and 35 years old in good health. As DNA, the CDR3 is TGTGCCTGGAGTGAGATCCCTAAGAGCTCCTACGAGCAGTACTTC. It translates to CAWSEIPKSSYEQYF.